The 32 T cell receptor beta chains below were found in one sample sequenced in a study of T cell repertoires in cytomegalovirus infection. TCRdb re-called the reads with MiXCR, one entry per CDR3 protein. Of more than 200,000 distinct CDR3 sequences in the sample, roughly 9.1% are singletons; the top ten hold approximately 16%. The material sequenced was PBMCs. Every receptor here comes from a human donor in good health (CMV status not recorded). Some clones in this sample may be carry-over from other donors' samples.

This clonotype was seen many times. V is TRBV28 and J is TRBJ1-4; 9 positions match TRBD1. J lost 1 base, V lost 6 bases, and 6 bases had no gene match. The germline gives CDR1 MDHEN, CDR2 SYDVKM. The CDR3 is made up of 16 amino acids. CDR3 residues: CASRLGTGRTNEKLFF. CDR3 nucleotides: TGTGCCAGCAGACTAGGGACAGGGCGAACTAATGAAAAACTGTTTTTT.

Concerning this clonotype itself: A read error may account for a junction end that differs from germline. The chain couples TRBV19 to TRBJ2-2, with TRBD2 matching over 13 bases. The CDR3 spans 15 residues. Germline assignment: CDR1 LNHDA and CDR2 SQIVND (reference sequence). The CDR3 protein is CASGLAGAKTGELFF. Written as DNA, the CDR3 is TGTGCCAGTGGACTAGCGGGAGCGAAAACCGGGGAGCTGTTTTTT.

This clonotype occurred a few times. This chain uses TRBV5-5 with TRBJ2-7; TRBD1 matches at 9 bases. The ends lost 3 bases at V and 0 bases at J; junction bases unmatched: 4. Germline-derived CDR1 and CDR2 are SGHKS and YYEKEE (reference sequence). The CDR3 has 15 amino acids. CDR3 nucleotide sequence: TGTGCCAGCAGCTCCGGGACAGGGCCCTCCTACGAGCAGTACTTC. Translating gives CASSSGTGPSYEQYF. Using reference TRBV5-5 and TRBJ2-7 for the parts outside the CDR3, the full variable domain is DAGVTQSPTHLIKTRGQQVTLRCSPISGHKSVSWYQQVLGQGPQFIFQYYEKEERGRGNFPDRFSARQFPNYSSELNVNALLLGDSALYLCASSSGTGPSYEQYFGPGTRLTVT.

This clonotype showed up many times. The chain uses TRBV15 and TRBJ1-1, with D possibly being TRBD1 (5 bases). Trimming removed 4 bases at V and 1 base at J, with 16 bases between. The V gene's germline CDR1 is LNHNV and CDR2 YYDKDF (reference sequence). The CDR3 sequence is 16 residues long. CDR3 sequence reads: CATSTSRGGRNTEAFF. The CDR3 DNA reads TGTGCCACCAGCACTTCCCGGGGGGGAAGGAACACTGAAGCTTTCTTT. Drawing the rest from reference TRBV15 and TRBJ1-1, the complete variable domain is DAMVIQNPRYQVTQFGKPVTLSCSQTLNHNVMYWYQQKSSQAPKLLFHYYDKDFNNEADTPDNFQSRRPNTSFCFLDIRSPGLGDTAMYLCATSTSRGGRNTEAFFGQGTRLTVV.

This clonotype was counted many times. The chain carries TRBV28 and TRBJ2-3, with D possibly being TRBD2 (7 bases). The ends were cut back, 4 bases at V and 3 bases at J, with 17 bases in the middle. Germline V lookup: CDR1 MDHEN, CDR2 SYDVKM. The CDR3 spans 16 residues. CDR3 in DNA: TGTGCCAGCAGTTCCCCAAGGGGGGGCAGGACAGATACGCAGTATTTT. Amino acids: CASSSPRGGRTDTQYF.

This clonotype has a handful of counts. The chain has TRBV28 and TRBJ1-4, with unresolved D. Germline V gene lookup returns CDR1 MDHEN and CDR2 SYDVKM. There are 15 residues in the CDR3. Trimming took off 7 bases at V and 6 bases at J, with 18 bases between the two ends. DNA for the CDR3: TGTGCCAGCACCCTTGGGCGGAACGGCTATGAAAAACTGTTTTTT. Translated: CASTLGRNGYEKLFF.

The sample holds many counts of this clonotype. The CDR3 loop reads CASSSAQGPNEQFF. The CDR3 nucleotides read TGTGCCAGCAGCTCCGCACAGGGTCCCAATGAGCAGTTCTTC. V is TRBV7-2 and J is TRBJ2-1, with D possibly being TRBD1 (6 bases). V lost 4 bases and J lost 6, with 13 bases in between. The CDR3 totals 14 residues. Germline lookup yields CDR1 SGHTA and CDR2 FQGNSA.

This clonotype was detected many times. The chain links TRBV7-9 to TRBJ1-1, with TRBD1 matching over 7 bases. V lost 5 bases, J lost 1 base, and 13 bases stayed unmatched. CDR1 is SEHNR and CDR2 is FQNEAQ in the germline V gene (reference sequence). The length of the CDR3 is 17 residues. The CDR3 nucleotides read TGTGCCAGCAGCCCAAGACAGGGTGGGGGTTGGAACACTGAAGCTTTCTTT. Translating gives CASSPRQGGGWNTEAFF.

The chain combines TRBV7-8 with TRBJ2-7; D is perhaps TRBD1 (6 bases). V lost 1 base and J 3 bases, leaving 13 bases between the germline ends. The CDR3 is 15 amino acids. The germline CDR1 and CDR2 sequences are SGHVS and FQNEAQ. CDR3 nucleotide sequence: TGTGCCAGCAGCTTAGTAAAGGACAGAGGCTACGAGCAGTACTTC. Residues: CASSLVKDRGYEQYF.

This clonotype was seen only a few times. The gene calls are TRBV14 and TRBJ2-1, with 7 nucleotides matching TRBD2. The CDR3 has 15 amino acids. Germline assignment: CDR1 SGHDN and CDR2 FVKESK. V lost 4 bases to trimming and J lost 4 bases; unmatched junction nucleotides: 7. The CDR3 DNA follows: TGTGCCAGCAGCCTCTGGTGGGAGGGTTACAATGAGCAGTTCTTC. Protein product: CASSLWWEGYNEQFF.

This chain joins TRBV19 and TRBJ2-7, with 10 bases fitting TRBD1. J gave up 4 bases and V 6 bases, and 9 bases lay outside the gene matches. The CDR3 covers 15 residues. Germline values: CDR1 LNHDA, CDR2 SQIVND (reference sequence). The CDR3, as DNA: TGTGCCAGTAGAGACTCCCGGGACAGGGGATACGAGCAGTACTTC. Amino acids: CASRDSRDRGYEQYF.

This clonotype has just a few counts. This sequence joins TRBV27 and TRBJ1-2, with 10 bases lining up with TRBD1. The CDR3 extends over 14 amino acids. Trimming took 4 bases from V and 7 from J; bases not matched to a gene: 6. Per the germline V gene, CDR1 is MNHEY and CDR2 is SMNVEV (reference sequence). The CDR3 DNA reads TGTGCCAGCAGTTATGGGGGACAGGGGAGTGGCTACACCTTC. This encodes CASSYGGQGSGYTF.

Here the CDR3 reads CASGLRRGELFF. CDR3 DNA: TGTGCCAGCGGTCTCCGGAGAGGGGAGCTGTTTTTT. The V and J genes are TRBV27 and TRBJ2-2; D not certain. This CDR3 has 12 amino acids. Germline V gene data show CDR1 as MNHEY and CDR2 as SMNVEV (reference sequence). V was clipped by 8 bases and J by 8 bases, with 12 bases between them.

This clonotype was recorded a few times. The rearrangement joins TRBV4-3 to TRBJ2-7; D is undetermined. Trimming left V 0 bases short and J 0 bases short, with 12 bases between. There are 16 residues in the CDR3. Germline CDR1 and CDR2: LGHNA and YSLEER. CDR3 sequence reads: CASSQESAPGSYEQYF. The DNA of the CDR3 is TGCGCCAGCAGCCAAGAATCGGCCCCCGGCTCCTACGAGCAGTACTTC.

This clonotype was picked up many times. The gene calls are TRBV19 and TRBJ2-1; 11 bases agree with TRBD2. J was trimmed by 7 bases and V by 3 bases; bases with no gene match: 8. The CDR3 extends over 16 amino acids. Germline CDR1 reads LNHDA; CDR2 reads SQIVND (reference sequence). In DNA form, the CDR3 reads TGTGCCAGTAGTATGGTCCCGGGACTAGCGGCTAATGAGCAGTTCTTC. Its translation is CASSMVPGLAANEQFF.

Ten or more counts support this clonotype. The V gene is TRBV29-1, the J gene TRBJ2-1; D remains unclear. Deletions cut 4 bases from V and 7 bases from J, with 14 bases between. Germline V gene sequence: CDR1 SQVTM, CDR2 ANQGSEA. This CDR3 spans 13 amino acids. CDR3 loop: CSVGTWGTNEQFF. CDR3 DNA: TGCAGCGTTGGGACCTGGGGAACAAATGAGCAGTTCTTC.

The table lists this clonotype with many counts. Here the CDR3 reads CASSLQPQHF. CDR3 nucleotide sequence: TGTGCCAGCAGCTTACAGCCCCAGCATTTT. The chain combines TRBV7-2 with TRBJ1-5, with unresolved D. The CDR3 contains 10 residues. The V gene's germline CDR1 is SGHTA and CDR2 FQGNSA. V was shortened by 2 bases and J by 7 bases, with 0 bases between the two germline ends.

CDR3 amino acids: CSVDRAGVWNEQFF. DNA for the CDR3: TGCAGCGTTGACAGGGCCGGGGTATGGAATGAGCAGTTCTTC. The V and J genes are TRBV29-1 and TRBJ2-1, with D tentatively TRBD1 or TRBD2 (5 bases each). This CDR3 is built from 14 residues. The ends were cut back, 3 bases at V and 7 bases at J, with 16 bases in the middle. Germline V gene data show CDR1 as SQVTM and CDR2 as ANQGSEA.

Concerning this clonotype itself: A clone one base away is much larger, so this may be a read error. The V gene is TRBV7-8, the J gene TRBJ2-7, with 7 bases identical to TRBD1. The germline CDR1 and CDR2 sequences are SGHVS and FQNEAQ. The CDR3 runs 12 residues. This CDR3 reads CPSSFDRDEQYF. As DNA, the CDR3 is TGTCCCAGCAGCTTCGACAGGGACGAGCAGTACTTC. The whole variable domain, remainder taken from reference TRBV7-8 and TRBJ2-7, is GAGVSQSPRYKVAKRGQDVALRCDPISGHVSLFWYQQALGQGPEFLTYFQNEAQLDKSGLPSDRFFAERPEGSVSTLKIQRTQQEDSAVYLCPSSFDRDEQYFGPGTRLTVT.

This sequence joins TRBV10-3 and TRBJ2-6; 7 positions match TRBD2. The V gene's germline CDR1 is ENHRY and CDR2 SYGVKD. The ends lost 8 bases at V and 0 bases at J; junction bases unmatched: 10. CDR3 length: 17 residues. The CDR3 sequence: CAIPTGGRFSGANVLTF. DNA for the CDR3: TGTGCCATCCCAACTGGCGGGAGATTCTCTGGGGCCAACGTCCTGACTTTC.

At least ten counts were recorded for this clonotype. CDR3 sequence reads: CASSHSGGVQETQYF. The DNA for the CDR3 is TGTGCCAGCAGCCATAGCGGGGGCGTCCAAGAGACCCAGTACTTC. The rearrangement links TRBV7-8 to TRBJ2-5; TRBD2 aligns across 9 bases. V shed 5 bases and J 1 base; nucleotides not matched to a gene: 5. In germline, CDR1 is SGHVS, CDR2 FQNEAQ. CDR3 size: 15 residues.

At least ten counts were recorded for this clonotype. The rearrangement joins TRBV20-1 to TRBJ1-1, with D perhaps TRBD1 (6 bases). Per germline, CDR1 DFQATT and CDR2 SNEGSKA (reference sequence). This CDR3 comprises 15 residues. V lost 4 bases, J lost 6 bases, and 21 bases lay in between. CDR3 residues: CSATLARPQGPEAFF. CDR3 nucleotides: TGCAGTGCTACACTCGCCCGTCCCCAGGGGCCTGAAGCTTTCTTT.

This clonotype was recorded at least ten times. This sequence joins TRBV28 and TRBJ2-1, with D uncertain. This CDR3 contains 13 residues. V lost 4 bases, J lost 7 bases, and 11 bases lay in between. Germline CDR1 reads MDHEN; CDR2 reads SYDVKM. This chain's CDR3 is CASSSPGRNEQFF. For the CDR3, the DNA is TGTGCCAGCAGTTCCCCCGGGCGGAATGAGCAGTTCTTC.

This clonotype was detected ten times or more. The chain employs TRBV7-2 and TRBJ2-3; 10 positions agree with TRBD2. V was pared by 6 bases and J by 2 bases, with 8 bases of the junction left unmatched. The CDR3 has 16 amino acids. Germline CDR1 is SGHTA and CDR2 is FQGNSA. CDR3 sequence (DNA): TGTGCCAGCAGAGAGAGCGGGGGGGTGCCCACAGATACGCAGTATTTT. Translating it yields CASRESGGVPTDTQYF.

Only a few counts were recorded for this clonotype. The genes are TRBV7-8 and TRBJ2-1; 8 bases align to TRBD2. Germline-derived CDR1 and CDR2 are SGHVS and FQNEAQ. The CDR3 loop spans 16 amino acids. The ends lost 5 bases at V and 0 bases at J; junction bases unmatched: 6. The CDR3, as DNA: TGTGCCAGCAGCGGTCGGGGGGGGGGCTCCTACAATGAGCAGTTCTTC. The encoded protein is CASSGRGGGSYNEQFF.

The chain has TRBV12-3 or TRBV12-4 and TRBJ2-1, with unresolved D. V lost 7 bases, J lost 1 base, and 11 bases lay in between. There are 14 residues in the CDR3. The CDR3: CASTLVESYNEQFF. Here the CDR3 DNA reads TGTGCCAGCACCCTAGTAGAGTCCTACAATGAGCAGTTCTTC.

This clonotype has a count of ten or more. The chain joins TRBV6-2 or TRBV6-3 to TRBJ1-1; weak D call: TRBD1 (5 bases). CDR1 and CDR2 from the germline V gene are MNHEY and SVGEGT. The CDR3 length is 17 residues. The V end lost 6 bases, the J end lost 0 bases, and 20 bases lay between the germline ends. In nucleotides, the CDR3 is TGTGCCAGCAGACGGCAGGGTTTTCTATCTTTGAACACTGAAGCTTTCTTT. This encodes CASRRQGFLSLNTEAFF.

The chain links TRBV24-1 to TRBJ2-1, with 10 bases lining up with TRBD1. The CDR3 runs to 16 residues. Trimming cost V 7 bases and J 7 bases; bases outside gene matches: 12. The V gene's germline CDR1 is KGHDR and CDR2 SFDVKD. This chain's CDR3 is CATSDRTGGRLNEQFF. The CDR3 nucleotides read TGTGCCACCAGCGACCGGACAGGGGGAAGGTTGAATGAGCAGTTCTTC.

The chain couples TRBV28 to TRBJ1-1; a possible D gene is TRBD1 (6 bases). CDR1 and CDR2 from the germline V gene are MDHEN and SYDVKM. The CDR3 length is 14 residues. Between the trimmed V and J ends, which lost 6 bases and 4 bases, there was a span of 15 bases. The CDR3 here is CASRTGHMGTEAFF. Written as DNA, the CDR3 is TGTGCCAGCAGGACGGGACACATGGGCACTGAAGCTTTCTTT. The entire variable domain, with the rest obtained from reference TRBV28 and TRBJ1-1, is as follows: DVKVTQSSRYLVKRTGEKVFLECVQDMDHENMFWYRQDPGLGLRLIYFSYDVKMKEKGDIPEGYSVSREKKERFSLILESASTNQTSMYLCASRTGHMGTEAFFGQGTRLTVV.

The table lists this clonotype with many counts. CDR3 loop: CASSLGGTGELFF. The CDR3 region has the DNA TGTGCCAGCAGCTTAGGCGGCACCGGGGAGCTGTTTTTT. V usage is TRBV7-2 and J usage is TRBJ2-2; D remains unclear. Per the germline V gene, CDR1 is SGHTA and CDR2 is FQGNSA. The CDR3 spans 13 residues. V lost 1 base, J lost 4 bases, and 4 bases lay in between.

The sample holds many counts of this clonotype. The rearrangement links TRBV7-2 to TRBJ2-1; D remains ambiguous. V was clipped by 6 bases and J by 5 bases, with 11 bases between them. The CDR3 sequence is 13 residues long. CDR1 is SGHTA and CDR2 is FQGNSA in the germline V gene. The CDR3 sequence is CASSLGRNNEQFF. In nucleotides, the CDR3 is TGTGCCAGCAGTCTCGGTCGGAACAATGAGCAGTTCTTC.

The sample holds many counts of this clonotype. This chain uses TRBV7-2 with TRBJ2-7; maybe TRBD2 (5 bases). Germline-derived CDR1 and CDR2 are SGHTA and FQGNSA. Trimming cost V 0 bases and J 2 bases, with 20 bases left between them. The CDR3 extends over 18 amino acids. CDR3 nucleotide sequence: TGTGCCAGCAGCTTAGCCCACTTAGGAGGCCCAACGACCTACGAGCAGTACTTC. Translating it yields CASSLAHLGGPTTYEQYF.